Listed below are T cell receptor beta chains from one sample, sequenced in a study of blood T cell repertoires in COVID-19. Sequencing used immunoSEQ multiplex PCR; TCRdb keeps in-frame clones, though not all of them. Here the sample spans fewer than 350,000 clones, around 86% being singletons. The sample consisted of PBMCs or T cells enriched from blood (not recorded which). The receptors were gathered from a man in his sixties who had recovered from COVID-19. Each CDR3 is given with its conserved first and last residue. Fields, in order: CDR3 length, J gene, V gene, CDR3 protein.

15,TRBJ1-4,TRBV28,CASSLSARGIEKLFF
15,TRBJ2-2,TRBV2,CASRDLQGKPGELFF
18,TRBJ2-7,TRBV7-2,CASSFGQWQREVPYEQYF
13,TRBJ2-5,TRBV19,CASRLGHQETQYF
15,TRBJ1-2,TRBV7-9,CASSFPGQGEYGYTF
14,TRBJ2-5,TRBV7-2,CASSLGLAGERQYF
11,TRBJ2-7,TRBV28,CASSPTYEQYF
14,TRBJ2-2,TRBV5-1,CASMGGAATGELFF
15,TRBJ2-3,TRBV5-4,CASSSYRGRTDTQYF
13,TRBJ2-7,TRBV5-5,CASSLAPGDEQYF
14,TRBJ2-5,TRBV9,CASSPWTGQETQYF
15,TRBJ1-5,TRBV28,CASSLTGSSNQPQHF
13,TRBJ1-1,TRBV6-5,CASSPAGAAEAFF
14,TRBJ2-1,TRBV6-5,CASTIAGAYNEQFF
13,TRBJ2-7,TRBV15,CATSRGQDYEQYF
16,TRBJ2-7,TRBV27,CASSLIFGSLPYEQYF
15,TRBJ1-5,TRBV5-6,CASNRLGAGNQPQHF
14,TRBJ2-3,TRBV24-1,CATSERGRTDTQYF
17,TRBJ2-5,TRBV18,CASSPRTTGPGRETQYF